This T cell receptor (beta chain) was identified in a study of blood T cell repertoires in COVID-19. As for the study in general: Sites across the United States, Italy and Spain contributed samples from acute and convalescent COVID-19.

There are a few counts of this clone. Original processing methods: Amplification from reference gene primers served as the basis for estimated nucleated cell counts. This table comes from immunoSEQ multiplex PCR, and its TCRdb copy is limited to in-frame clones, with some not included. The D gene and trimming were derived from the DNA, and the V and J assignments and clone size from that table. The repertoire holds 140,000 to 150,000 clones, with over 85% as singletons. The source of this sequence is a human donor in a cohort sampled during active COVID-19. The sequenced sample consisted of peripheral blood.

The CDR3 protein is CASSPKAWVVNTEAFF. Written as DNA, the CDR3 is TGCGCCAGCAGCCCTAAAGCGTGGGTAGTGAACACTGAAGCTTTCTTT. The chain carries TRBV4-1 and TRBJ1-1; no definite D call. The CDR3 length is 16 residues. Between the trimmed V and J ends, which lost 4 bases and 0 bases, there was a span of 15 bases. Germline CDR1 MGHRA, CDR2 YSYEKL.